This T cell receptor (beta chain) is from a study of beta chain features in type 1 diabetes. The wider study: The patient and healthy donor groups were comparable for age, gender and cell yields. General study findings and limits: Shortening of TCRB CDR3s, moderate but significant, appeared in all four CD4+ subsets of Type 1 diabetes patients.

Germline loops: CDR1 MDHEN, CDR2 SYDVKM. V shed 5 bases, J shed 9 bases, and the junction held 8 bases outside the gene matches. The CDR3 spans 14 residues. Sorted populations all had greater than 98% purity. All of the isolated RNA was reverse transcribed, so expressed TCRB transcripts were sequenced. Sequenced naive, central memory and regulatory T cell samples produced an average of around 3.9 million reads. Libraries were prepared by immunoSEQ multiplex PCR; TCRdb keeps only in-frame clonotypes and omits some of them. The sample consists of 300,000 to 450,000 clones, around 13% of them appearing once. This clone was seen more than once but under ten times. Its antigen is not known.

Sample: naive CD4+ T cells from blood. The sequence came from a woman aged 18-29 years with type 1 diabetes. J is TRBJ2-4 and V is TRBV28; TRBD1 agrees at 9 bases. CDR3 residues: CASSQTGGYGIQYF. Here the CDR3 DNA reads TGTGCCAGCAGTCAGACAGGGGGGTATGGCATTCAGTACTTC.